This T cell receptor beta chain was captured by sequencing in a study of blood T cell repertoires in COVID-19. Recovered participants had two consecutive negative NP/OP PCR tests, healthcare professional clearance, or symptom resolution. Sequencing used immunoSEQ multiplex PCR; TCRdb keeps in-frame clones, though not all of them. The sample holds about 220,000 clones, roughly 89% seen once. V was pared by 2 bases and J by 6 bases, with 14 bases between. The V gene's germline CDR1 is KGHSH and CDR2 LQKENI. The CDR3 is 14 amino acids. The clonotype was recovered from a woman aged 35 to 49 who had recovered from COVID-19. The V call is TRBV18, the J call TRBJ2-7; TRBD2 is a possible D gene (6 bases). The sequencing input was PBMCs or T cells enriched from blood (not recorded which). This CDR3 is CASSPVQEGSEQYF. The CDR3, as DNA: TGTGCCAGCTCACCAGTACAGGAGGGTAGCGAGCAGTACTTC.